A selection of T cell receptor beta chains follows, all from one sample in a study of blood T cell repertoires in COVID-19. TCRdb keeps only in-frame clones here, not all; method: immunoSEQ multiplex PCR. The sample carries around 260,000 clones, around nine tenths recorded once. Material: peripheral blood. These TCRs come from an older woman with COVID-19, enrolled during active disease. CDR3s include the opening cysteine and the closing phenylalanine or tryptophan. The D gene is left open where the match is weak. Rows may omit the clone size; those that give it use once, few, many or a size class.

TRBV6-5,-,TRBJ1-1,TRBD1,TGTGCCAGCATTGCGGCAGGGGGGAGGACTGAAGCTTTCTTT,CASIAAGGRTEAFF
TRBV3-1/TRBV3-2,-,TRBJ2-3,TRBD1,TGTGCCAGCAGCCAAGGGGGGACAGGTGGGACGCAGTATTTT,CASSQGGTGGTQYF
TRBV28,-,TRBJ1-1,TRBD1,TGTGCCAGCAAGAACCCGGACAGGGTGACGACTTTCTTT,CASKNPDRVTTFF
TRBV25-1,-,TRBJ1-5,-,TGTGCCAGCAGTGGGGGGGGGCATCAGCCCCAGCATTTT,CASSGGGHQPQHF
TRBV24-1,-,TRBJ1-5,-,TGTGCCACCAGTGATAGGGGTCAGCCCCAGCATTTT,CATSDRGQPQHF
TRBV5-1,-,TRBJ1-1,TRBD1,TGCGCCAGCAGAGAACAGGGGCTGAACACTGAAGCTTTCTTT,CASREQGLNTEAFF
TRBV19,-,TRBJ2-1,TRBD2,TGTGCCAGTAGACCCGGGACTAGCGGCTACAATGAGCAGTTCTTC,CASRPGTSGYNEQFF
TRBV7-3,-,TRBJ2-1,TRBD2,TGTGCCAGCAGCCCCGGGACTAGTACGAATGAGCAGTTCTTC,CASSPGTSTNEQFF
TRBV5-4,-,TRBJ2-7,TRBD1,TGTGCCAGCAGCTTGGGACAGGGGCAATACGAGCAGTACTTC,CASSLGQGQYEQYF
TRBV4-3,-,TRBJ1-5,-,TGCGCCAGCAGCCAAGTTCGAGGCGGGAATCAGCCCCAGCATTTT,CASSQVRGGNQPQHF
TRBV10-3,-,TRBJ1-2,TRBD1,TGTGCCATCAGGGGGGACAGGGGGGTTTATGGCTACACCTTC,CAIRGDRGVYGYTF
TRBV4-3,-,TRBJ2-7,TRBD2,TGCGCCAGCAGCCAAATAGCGGGAGCCGCCTACGAGCAGTACTTC,CASSQIAGAAYEQYF
TRBV19,-,TRBJ1-2,TRBD1,TGTGCCAGTCGGGACAGGGTTAACTATGGCTACACCTTC,CASRDRVNYGYTF
TRBV30,-,TRBJ2-1,TRBD2,TGTGCCTGGACCGCTAGCGGGAGGGCCAATGAGCAGTTCTTC,CAWTASGRANEQFF
TRBV27,-,TRBJ2-1,TRBD2,TGTGCCAGCCGCCTGGGGGGGTTATACAATGAGCAGTTCTTC,CASRLGGLYNEQFF
TRBV27,-,TRBJ2-7,TRBD2,TGTGCCAGCAGTTTAAGAGCTGTGGGACGGGGGGAATGGGAGCAGTACTTC,CASSLRAVGRGEWEQYF
TRBV3-1/TRBV3-2,-,TRBJ2-7,-,TGTGCCAGCAGCCAAGATCAGTCGGGAGTTCAATACGAGCAGTACTTC,CASSQDQSGVQYEQYF
TRBV5-7,-,TRBJ2-7,TRBD2,TGTGCCAGCAGCGTTAGCGGGGAAAGCTCCTACGAGCAGTACTTC,CASSVSGESSYEQYF
TRBV6-2/TRBV6-3,-,TRBJ1-4,-,TGTGCCAGCAGTTACGGAGGGGCTGGAACAACTAATGAAAAACTGTTTTTT,CASSYGGAGTTNEKLFF
TRBV7-3,-,TRBJ2-3,-,TGTGCCAGCAGCCCGGGACTCCTTGGGGCCACAGATACGCAGTATTTT,CASSPGLLGATDTQYF
TRBV6-1,-,TRBJ2-7,TRBD1,TGTGCCAGCAGTGAAGGGACAGGGAGCTACGAGCAGTACTTC,CASSEGTGSYEQYF
TRBV5-1,-,TRBJ2-3,-,TGCGCCAGCAGCCTATCCACAGATACGCAGTATTTT,CASSLSTDTQYF
TRBV28,-,TRBJ1-2,-,TGTGCCAGCAGTCAACCCGGGATCGGACAGTTCTATGGCTACACCTTC,CASSQPGIGQFYGYTF
TRBV5-1,-,TRBJ2-2,-,TGCGCCAGCAGCTTGTTGTTAGCGTCGAACACCGGGGAGCTGTTTTTT,CASSLLLASNTGELFF
TRBV2,once,TRBJ2-3,-,TGTGCCAGCAGAAAGGAGGCAGATACGCAGTATTTT,CASRKEADTQYF
TRBV4-1,-,TRBJ1-6,TRBD1,TGCGCCAGCAGCCAAATGGGACAGGGAGCTTATTATAATTCACCCCTCCACTTT,CASSQMGQGAYYNSPLHF
TRBV11-2,-,TRBJ2-3,TRBD2,TGTGCCAGCAGCTTAAGCGGGAGTCACACAGATACGCAGTATTTT,CASSLSGSHTDTQYF
TRBV6-2/TRBV6-3,-,TRBJ1-2,TRBD1,TGTGCCAGCAGTTACTCGGGACAGGCCTATGGCTACACCTTC,CASSYSGQAYGYTF
TRBV7-3,-,TRBJ2-3,TRBD2,TGTGCCAGCAGCCGGCTAGCGGGAAGCACAGATACGCAGTATTTT,CASSRLAGSTDTQYF
TRBV3-1/TRBV3-2,-,TRBJ2-5,TRBD2,TGTGCCAGCAGTCGAAGGGGACTAGCGGCTCAAGAGACCCAGTACTTC,CASSRRGLAAQETQYF
TRBV20-1,-,TRBJ1-1,-,TGCAGGGCCACAGAGAACACTGAAGCTTTCTTT,CRATENTEAFF
TRBV7-2,-,TRBJ1-1,-,TGTGCCAGCAGCTCCCCGTTCGGCCAGGGGTCGATGAACACTGAAGCTTTCTTT,CASSSPFGQGSMNTEAFF
TRBV7-2,-,TRBJ1-2,-,TGTGCCAGCAGCTTAGGTGGTCAGGCTTACTATGGCTACACCTTC,CASSLGGQAYYGYTF
TRBV2,-,TRBJ1-4,-,TGTGCCAGCAGTGTCGGGGGGAACGCTGAAAAACTGTTTTTT,CASSVGGNAEKLFF
TRBV27,-,TRBJ2-7,-,TGTGCCAGCAGTTTATCGCCGGGTTACGAGCAGTACTTC,CASSLSPGYEQYF
TRBV28,-,TRBJ1-5,TRBD1,TGTGCCAGCAGTTTGACAGGGGGCCGTCAGCCCCAGCATTTT,CASSLTGGRQPQHF
TRBV28,-,TRBJ1-1,-,TGTGCCAGCAGTTCCCACAGTGGGAACACTGAAGCTTTCTTT,CASSSHSGNTEAFF
TRBV27,once,TRBJ2-7,-,TGTGCCAGCAGTTTAAGCCGGGAGAGGTACGAGCAGTACTTC,CASSLSRERYEQYF
TRBV4-3,-,TRBJ2-7,TRBD2,TGCGCCAGCAGCCAAGATTTTTCACTAGCGTCCTACGAGCAGTACTTC,CASSQDFSLASYEQYF
TRBV28,-,TRBJ1-1,-,TGTGCCAGCAGTTCGGCAGGGGCCGAGGACACTGAAGCTTTCTTT,CASSSAGAEDTEAFF
TRBV11-3,-,TRBJ2-7,-,TGTGCCAGCAGCGCAACCACACCAGGGGCTTTCGTCTACGAGCAGTACTTC,CASSATTPGAFVYEQYF
TRBV28,-,TRBJ1-2,-,TGTGCCAGCAGTCAACAGGGCCTGGGCTACACCTTC,CASSQQGLGYTF
TRBV6-6,-,TRBJ2-5,-,TGTGCCAGCAGCCGAGGGACACAATGGGGCCTAGGAGAGACCCAGTACTTC,CASSRGTQWGLGETQYF
TRBV19,-,TRBJ2-6,-,TGTGCAACTAGTCGGGGTCTCTCTGGGGCCAACGTCCTGACTTTC,CATSRGLSGANVLTF
TRBV11-3,-,TRBJ2-7,TRBD2,TGTGCCAGCAGCGATAACCGGGAGGGATTACTTATTTCTCCGATTTTC,CASSDNREGLLISPIF
TRBV7-9,-,TRBJ2-5,-,TGTGCCAGCAGCCCCCGACGCGGGATAGGAGAAGAGACCCAGTACTTC,CASSPRRGIGEETQYF
TRBV27,-,TRBJ2-5,TRBD1,TGTGCCAGCAGTTCAACTCGACAGGGGATCGTTGAGACCCAGTACTTC,CASSSTRQGIVETQYF
TRBV28,once,TRBJ1-4,TRBD1,TGTGCCAGCAGTTCAACCCTCCCAGGGGGGGAAAAACTGTTTTTT,CASSSTLPGGEKLFF
TRBV5-6,-,TRBJ2-7,-,TGTGCCAGCAGCAAGGAGTCAGAATATTCCTACGAGCAGTACTTC,CASSKESEYSYEQYF
TRBV5-1,-,TRBJ2-3,TRBD2,TGCGCCAGCAGCCCGGGACTAGCGGGGTCCAGTAGCACAGATACGCAGTATTTT,CASSPGLAGSSSTDTQYF
TRBV5-1,-,TRBJ1-2,-,TGCGCCAGCAGCTTGGTTCTGGACACCAACTATGGCTACACCTTC,CASSLVLDTNYGYTF
TRBV2,once,TRBJ1-6,TRBD1,TGTGCCAGCAGTGGGGGGACAGGGTGGTCACCCCTCCACTTT,CASSGGTGWSPLHF
TRBV27,-,TRBJ2-7,TRBD2,TGTGCCAGCAGTCCATCTAGCGGGAGTCCCTACGAGCAGTACTTC,CASSPSSGSPYEQYF
TRBV30,-,TRBJ1-2,TRBD1,TGTGCCTGGAGTGTATGGGACAGACCAATCTACACCTTC,CAWSVWDRPIYTF
TRBV28,-,TRBJ1-1,-,TGTGCCAGCAGTCTAACATACAGGGACACTGAAGCTTTCTTT,CASSLTYRDTEAFF